This TCR beta chain was observed in a study of blood T cell repertoires in COVID-19. Overall study context: Whether acute or convalescent, the COVID-19 samples came from the United States, Italy and Spain.

Using immunoSEQ multiplex PCR, the repertoire was profiled, and TCRdb retains in-frame clones only, with some absent. This table has 250,000 to 350,000 clones, approximately 84% appearing once. Trimming stripped 4 bases from V and 0 bases from J, with 22 bases between. Germline CDR1 WSHSY, CDR2 SAAADI. The CDR3 consists of 20 residues. This sequence was found in a human donor with COVID-19, enrolled during active disease. The donor label of this sample is uncertain. The J gene is TRBJ2-6, the V gene TRBV10-2; the D is unclear. The sample taken for sequencing was peripheral blood. The CDR3 DNA reads as TGCGCCAGCAGTGGACCCCGGATTGAGCGATCTTTCTCTGGGGCCAACGTCCTGACTTTC. Amino acid sequence: CASSGPRIERSFSGANVLTF.